Sequencing of this TCR beta chain was carried out in a study of T-cell memory formation after mild COVID-19. 5'RACE primed from the constant segment yielded TCR alpha and TCR beta cDNA libraries bearing sample barcodes and UMIs. TCRdb passed the 5' RACE reads through MiXCR, listing each CDR3 protein once. The table shows about 470,000 distinct CDR3 sequences, with approximately 23% occurring only once. On this clonotype itself: Its antigen is as yet unknown.

General observations from the study: While clones contracting from day 15 to 85 were balanced between CD4 and CD8, later expanders leaned CD4+.

With 0 bases removed from V and 4 bases from J, the gap between germline ends came to 4 bases. The germline V gene encodes CDR1 DFQATT and CDR2 SNEGSKA (reference sequence). This CDR3 is built from 11 residues. The clonotype originates from an adult woman who had mild COVID-19 (a few samples of this study predate the infection). Cell type and time point are not known. This chain uses TRBV20-1 with TRBJ2-7; D unclear. The sample was PBMCs or a T cell subset sorted from them (not recorded which). The DNA of the CDR3 is TGCAGTGCTAGAGACCTATACGAGCAGTACTTC. As protein: CSARDLYEQYF.